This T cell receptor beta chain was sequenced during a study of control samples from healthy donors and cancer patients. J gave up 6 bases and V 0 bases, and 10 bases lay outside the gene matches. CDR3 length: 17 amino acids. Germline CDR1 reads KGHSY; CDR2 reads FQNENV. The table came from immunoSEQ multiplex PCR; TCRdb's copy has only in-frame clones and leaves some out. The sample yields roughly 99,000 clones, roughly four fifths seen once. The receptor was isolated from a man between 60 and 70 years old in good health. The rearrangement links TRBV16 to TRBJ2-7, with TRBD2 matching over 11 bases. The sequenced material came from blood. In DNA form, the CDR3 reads TGTGCCAGCAGCCAATCCCGTACTAGCGGGAGATTACCCGAGCAGTACTTC. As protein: CASSQSRTSGRLPEQYF.